This TCR beta chain was documented in a study of T cell changes during pregnancy in multiple sclerosis. Libraries were prepared by immunoSEQ multiplex PCR; TCRdb keeps only in-frame clonotypes and omits some of them. The repertoire has some 45,000 clones, approximately 95% of them found once; the top ten carry over 4.5%. CDR1 is WNHNN, CDR2 SYGVQD, per germline (reference sequence). The V end was cut by 1 base, the J end by 3 bases, with 9 bases between. The CDR3 is 15 amino acids. The sequence derives from a female donor with multiple sclerosis, enrolled in a pregnancy study. V gene TRBV10-1 combines with J gene TRBJ2-2; D is possibly TRBD2 (5 bases). The source was CD8+ T cells from peripheral blood mononuclear cells, collected in the first trimester of pregnancy. The CDR3 spells CASSEFLADTGELFF. The CDR3 region has the DNA TGCGCCAGCAGTGAGTTCCTAGCAGACACCGGGGAGCTGTTTTTT.